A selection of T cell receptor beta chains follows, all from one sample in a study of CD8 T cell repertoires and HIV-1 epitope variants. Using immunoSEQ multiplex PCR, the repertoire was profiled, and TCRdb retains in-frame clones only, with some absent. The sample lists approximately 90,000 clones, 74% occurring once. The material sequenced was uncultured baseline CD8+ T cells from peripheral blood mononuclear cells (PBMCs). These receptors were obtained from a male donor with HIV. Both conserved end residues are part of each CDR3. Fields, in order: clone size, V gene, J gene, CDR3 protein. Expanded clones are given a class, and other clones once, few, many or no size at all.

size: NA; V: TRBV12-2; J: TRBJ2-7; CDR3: CASRSRGTFSYEQYF
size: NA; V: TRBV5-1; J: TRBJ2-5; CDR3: CASSSQTSGRETQYF
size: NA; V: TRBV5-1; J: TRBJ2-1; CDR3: CASSSSEAGRQFF
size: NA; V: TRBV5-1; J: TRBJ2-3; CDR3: CASSFNGRAGTDTQYF
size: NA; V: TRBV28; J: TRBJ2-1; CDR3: CASSYSSYNEQFF
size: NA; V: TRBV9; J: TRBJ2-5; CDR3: CASSASGTGEETQYF
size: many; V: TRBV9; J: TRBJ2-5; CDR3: CASSVTPWGEETQYF
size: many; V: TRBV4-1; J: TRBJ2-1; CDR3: CASSRIGDYNEQFF
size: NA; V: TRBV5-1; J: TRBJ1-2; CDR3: CASSPGLGEGYTF
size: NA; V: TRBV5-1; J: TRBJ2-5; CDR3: CASTTGYESETQYF
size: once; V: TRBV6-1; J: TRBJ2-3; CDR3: CASSRTDYTDTQYF
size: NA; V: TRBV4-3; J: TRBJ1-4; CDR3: CASSQEQGRVEKLFF
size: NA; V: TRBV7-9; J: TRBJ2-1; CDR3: CASSSITGGASNEQFF
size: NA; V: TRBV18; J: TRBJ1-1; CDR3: CASSPGRVTEAFF
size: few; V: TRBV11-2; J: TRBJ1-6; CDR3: CASSLASRVSPLHF
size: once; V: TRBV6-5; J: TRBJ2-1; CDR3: CASSYGTSGGEQFF
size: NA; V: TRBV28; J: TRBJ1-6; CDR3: CASSFRPSGSPLHF
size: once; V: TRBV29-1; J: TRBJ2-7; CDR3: CSVAGSAGEQYF
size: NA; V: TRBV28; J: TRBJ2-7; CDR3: CASSLWWITGQGLTYEQYF
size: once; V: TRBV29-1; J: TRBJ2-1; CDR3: CSVVGGKGDEQFF
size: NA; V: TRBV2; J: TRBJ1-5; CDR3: CASSEQRGPQHF
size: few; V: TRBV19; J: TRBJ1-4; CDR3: CASSIRQGLNEKLFF
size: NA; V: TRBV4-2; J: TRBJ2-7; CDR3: CASSQVRGSGIRMDF
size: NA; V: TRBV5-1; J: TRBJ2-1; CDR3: CASSRAGGEDEQFF
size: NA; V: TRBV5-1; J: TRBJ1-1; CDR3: CASSFPKGENTEAFF
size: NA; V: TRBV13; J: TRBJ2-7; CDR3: CASREGASEQYF
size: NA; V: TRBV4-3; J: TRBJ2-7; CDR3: CASSPTGGFYEQYF
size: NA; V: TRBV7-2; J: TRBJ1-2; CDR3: CASSLNPGTDGYTF
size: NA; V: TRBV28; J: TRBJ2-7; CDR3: CASRTSGSSYEQYF
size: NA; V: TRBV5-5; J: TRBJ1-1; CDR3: CASSLAGLEAFF
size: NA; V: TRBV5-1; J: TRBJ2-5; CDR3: CASSLTGPQETQYF
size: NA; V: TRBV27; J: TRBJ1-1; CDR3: CASSLRGATEAFF
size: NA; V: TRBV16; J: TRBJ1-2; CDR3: CASSLIGANYGYTF
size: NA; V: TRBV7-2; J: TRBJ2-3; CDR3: CASSGMTSGTPDTQYF
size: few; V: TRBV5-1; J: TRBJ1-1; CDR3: CASSLADARREAFF
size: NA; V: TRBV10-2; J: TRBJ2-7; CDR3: CASRVQGAREQYF
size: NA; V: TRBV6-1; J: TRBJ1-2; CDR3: CASTRVRADSRGYTF
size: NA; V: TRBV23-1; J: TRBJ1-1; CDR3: CASSLHWDPKNTEAFF
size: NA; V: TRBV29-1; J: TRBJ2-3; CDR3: CSVAGGVGSDTQYF
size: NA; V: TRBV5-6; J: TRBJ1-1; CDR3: CASSSWTGGTFF
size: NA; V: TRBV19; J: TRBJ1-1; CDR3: CASGATGGNTEAFF
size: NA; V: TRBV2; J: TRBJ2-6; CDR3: CASTGTGRSGANVLTF
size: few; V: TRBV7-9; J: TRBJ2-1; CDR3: CASSSPLAGASYNEQFF
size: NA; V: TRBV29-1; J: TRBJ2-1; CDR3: CSVRLNGGRASEQFF
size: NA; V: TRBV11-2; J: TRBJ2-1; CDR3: CASSRSNEQFF
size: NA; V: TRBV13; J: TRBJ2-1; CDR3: CASSLNSELSYNEQFF
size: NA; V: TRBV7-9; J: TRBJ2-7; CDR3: CASGPGGVQGYEQYF
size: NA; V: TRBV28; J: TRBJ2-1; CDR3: CASSLVVSGDDEQFF